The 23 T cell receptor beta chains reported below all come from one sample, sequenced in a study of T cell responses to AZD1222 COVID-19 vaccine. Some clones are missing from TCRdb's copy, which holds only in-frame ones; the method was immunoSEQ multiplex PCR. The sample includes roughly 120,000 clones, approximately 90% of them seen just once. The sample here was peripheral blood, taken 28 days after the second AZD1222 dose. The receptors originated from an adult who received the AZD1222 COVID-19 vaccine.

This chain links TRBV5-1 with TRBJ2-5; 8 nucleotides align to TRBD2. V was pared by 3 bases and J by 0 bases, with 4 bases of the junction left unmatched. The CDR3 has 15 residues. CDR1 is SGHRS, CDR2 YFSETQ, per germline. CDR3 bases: TGCGCCAGCAGCTATGGTAGCGGGGACCAAGAGACCCAGTACTTC. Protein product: CASSYGSGDQETQYF. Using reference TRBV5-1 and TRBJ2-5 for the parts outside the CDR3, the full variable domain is KAGVTQTPRYLIKTRGQQVTLSCSPISGHRSVSWYQQTPGQGLQFLFEYFSETQRNKGNFPGRFSGRQFSNSRSEMNVSTLELGDSALYLCASSYGSGDQETQYFGPGTRLLVL.

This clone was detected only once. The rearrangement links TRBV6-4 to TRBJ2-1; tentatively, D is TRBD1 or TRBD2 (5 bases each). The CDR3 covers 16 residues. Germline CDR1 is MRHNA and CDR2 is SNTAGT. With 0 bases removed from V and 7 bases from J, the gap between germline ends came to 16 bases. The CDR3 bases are TGTGCCAGCAGTGACTCGTTCTCCGGGGCTGGGAATGAGCAGTTCTTC. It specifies CASSDSFSGAGNEQFF.

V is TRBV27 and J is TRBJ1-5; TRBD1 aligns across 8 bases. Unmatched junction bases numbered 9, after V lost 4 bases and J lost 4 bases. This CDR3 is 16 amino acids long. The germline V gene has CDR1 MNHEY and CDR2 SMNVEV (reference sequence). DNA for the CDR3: TGTGCCAGCAGTTCACGACAGGGGATATTGAATCAGCCCCAGCATTTT. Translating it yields CASSSRQGILNQPQHF.

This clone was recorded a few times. The CDR3 nucleotides are TGTGCCAGTAGTATAGGAGGGACAGGGGGCGTCTATGGCTACACCTTC. Amino acids: CASSIGGTGGVYGYTF. V is TRBV19 and J is TRBJ1-2, with 12 bases identical to TRBD1. The CDR3 length is 16 residues. After removal of 1 base from V and 4 bases from J, the junction contained 4 bases not matched to a gene. Germline V gives CDR1 LNHDA, CDR2 SQIVND (reference sequence).

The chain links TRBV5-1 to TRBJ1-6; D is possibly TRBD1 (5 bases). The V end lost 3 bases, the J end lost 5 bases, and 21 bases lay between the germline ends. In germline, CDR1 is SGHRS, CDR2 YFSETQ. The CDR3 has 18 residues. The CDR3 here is CASSSGVGRLGHNSPLHF. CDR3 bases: TGCGCCAGCAGCTCCGGGGTGGGGAGGTTGGGACATAATTCACCCCTCCACTTT.

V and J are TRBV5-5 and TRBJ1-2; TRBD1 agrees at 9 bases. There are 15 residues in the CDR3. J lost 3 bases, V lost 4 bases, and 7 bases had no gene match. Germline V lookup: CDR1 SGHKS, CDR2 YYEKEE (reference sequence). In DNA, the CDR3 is TGTGCCAGCAGCCCCTGGGACAGGGTGGACTATGGCTACACCTTC. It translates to CASSPWDRVDYGYTF.

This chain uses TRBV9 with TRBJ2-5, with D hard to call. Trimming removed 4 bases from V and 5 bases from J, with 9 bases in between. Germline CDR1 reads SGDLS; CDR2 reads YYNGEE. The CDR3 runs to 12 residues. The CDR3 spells CASSSIGETQYF. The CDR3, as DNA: TGTGCCAGCAGCTCAATAGGGGAGACCCAGTACTTC.

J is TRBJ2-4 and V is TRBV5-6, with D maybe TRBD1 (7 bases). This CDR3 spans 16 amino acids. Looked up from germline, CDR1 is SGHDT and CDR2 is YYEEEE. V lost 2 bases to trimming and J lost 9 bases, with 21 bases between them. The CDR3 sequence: CASSLSLTGLEGIQYF. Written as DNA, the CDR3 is TGTGCCAGCAGCTTATCCTTGACAGGGTTGGAGGGCATTCAGTACTTC.

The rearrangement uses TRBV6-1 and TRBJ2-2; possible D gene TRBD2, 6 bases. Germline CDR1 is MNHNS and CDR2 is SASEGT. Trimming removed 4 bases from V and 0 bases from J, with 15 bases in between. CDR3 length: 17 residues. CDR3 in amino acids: CASSVRRDFANTGELFF. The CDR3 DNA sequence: TGTGCCAGCAGTGTCCGCCGGGACTTCGCGAACACCGGGGAGCTGTTTTTT.

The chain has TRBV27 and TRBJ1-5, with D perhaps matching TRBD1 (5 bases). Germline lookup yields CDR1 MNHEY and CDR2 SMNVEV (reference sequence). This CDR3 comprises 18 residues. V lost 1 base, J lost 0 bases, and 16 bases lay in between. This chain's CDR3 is CASSLFMGHDNSNQPQHF. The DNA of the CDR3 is TGTGCCAGCAGTTTATTTATGGGGCATGATAATAGCAATCAGCCCCAGCATTTT.

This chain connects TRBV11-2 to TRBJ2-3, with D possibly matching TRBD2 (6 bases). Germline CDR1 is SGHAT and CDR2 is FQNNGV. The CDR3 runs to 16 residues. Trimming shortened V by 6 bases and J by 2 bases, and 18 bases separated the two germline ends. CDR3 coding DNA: TGTGCCAGCAGGCCCGGGAAGGGACTCTACACAGATACGCAGTATTTT. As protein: CASRPGKGLYTDTQYF.

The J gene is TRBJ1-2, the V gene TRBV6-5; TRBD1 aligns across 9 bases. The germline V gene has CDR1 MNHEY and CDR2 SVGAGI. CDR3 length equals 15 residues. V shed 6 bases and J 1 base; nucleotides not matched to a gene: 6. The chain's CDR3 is CASRTSGQGNYGYTF. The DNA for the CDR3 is TGTGCCAGCAGGACCTCGGGACAGGGTAACTATGGCTACACCTTC.

The CDR3 here is CASRGRRGVNYEQYF. The CDR3 nucleotides read TGTGCCAGCAGAGGACGGCGGGGGGTTAACTACGAGCAGTACTTC. This chain joins TRBV28 and TRBJ2-7, with 8 positions matching TRBD2. This CDR3 is 15 amino acids long. Germline V gene sequence: CDR1 MDHEN, CDR2 SYDVKM. The J segment lost 3 bases and the V segment lost 6 bases, leaving 10 bases of the junction unmatched.

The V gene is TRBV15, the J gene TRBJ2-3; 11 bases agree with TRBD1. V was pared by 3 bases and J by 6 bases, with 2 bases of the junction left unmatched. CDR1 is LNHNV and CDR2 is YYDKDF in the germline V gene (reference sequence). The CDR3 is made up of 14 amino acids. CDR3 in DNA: TGTGCCACCAGCAGGGACAGGGGGCCTGATACGCAGTATTTT. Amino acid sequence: CATSRDRGPDTQYF.

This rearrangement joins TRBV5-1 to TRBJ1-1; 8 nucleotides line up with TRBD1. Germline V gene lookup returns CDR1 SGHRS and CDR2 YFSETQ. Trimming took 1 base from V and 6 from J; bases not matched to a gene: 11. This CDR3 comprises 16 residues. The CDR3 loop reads CASSLIPVQGASEAFF. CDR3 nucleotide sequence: TGCGCCAGCAGCTTGATCCCGGTGCAGGGGGCATCTGAAGCTTTCTTT.

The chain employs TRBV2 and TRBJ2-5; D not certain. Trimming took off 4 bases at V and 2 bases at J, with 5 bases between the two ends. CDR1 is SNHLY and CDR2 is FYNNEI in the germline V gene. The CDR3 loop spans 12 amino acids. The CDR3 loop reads CASSVRQETQYF. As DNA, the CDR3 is TGTGCCAGCAGTGTCAGGCAAGAGACCCAGTACTTC. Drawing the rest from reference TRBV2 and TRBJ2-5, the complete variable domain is EPEVTQTPSHQVTQMGQEVILRCVPISNHLYFYWYRQILGQKVEFLVSFYNNEISEKSEIFDDQFSVERPDGSNFTLKIRSTKLEDSAMYFCASSVRQETQYFGPGTRLLVL.

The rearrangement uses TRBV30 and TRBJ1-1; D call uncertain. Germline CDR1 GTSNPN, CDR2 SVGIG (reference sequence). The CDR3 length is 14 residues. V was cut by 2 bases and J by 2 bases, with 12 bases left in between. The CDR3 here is CAWSIWTVNTEAFF. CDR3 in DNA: TGTGCCTGGAGTATATGGACTGTTAACACTGAAGCTTTCTTT.

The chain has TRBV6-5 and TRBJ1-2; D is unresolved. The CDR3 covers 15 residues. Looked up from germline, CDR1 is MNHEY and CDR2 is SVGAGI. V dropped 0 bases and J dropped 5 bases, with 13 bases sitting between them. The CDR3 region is CASSYSTGPYYGYTF. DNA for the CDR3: TGTGCCAGCAGTTACTCGACGGGCCCCTATTATGGCTACACCTTC.

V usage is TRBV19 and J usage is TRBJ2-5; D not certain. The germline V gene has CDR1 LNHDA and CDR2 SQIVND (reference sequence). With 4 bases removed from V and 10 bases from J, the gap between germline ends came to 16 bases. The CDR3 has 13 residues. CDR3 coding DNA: TGTGCCAGTAGTACCCAGGACGGATCCATCCAGTACTTC. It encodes CASSTQDGSIQYF. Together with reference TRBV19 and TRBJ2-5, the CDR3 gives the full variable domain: DGGITQSPKYLFRKEGQNVTLSCEQNLNHDAMYWYRQDPGQGLRLIYYSQIVNDFQKGDIAEGYSVSREKKESFPLTVTSAQKNPTAFYLCASSTQDGSIQYFGPGTRLLVL.

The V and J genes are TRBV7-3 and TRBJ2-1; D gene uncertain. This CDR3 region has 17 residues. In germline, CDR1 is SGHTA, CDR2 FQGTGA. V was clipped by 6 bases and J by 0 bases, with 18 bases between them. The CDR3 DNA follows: TGTGCCAGCAGGAAACGTTGGCCAGGAGACTCCTACAATGAGCAGTTCTTC. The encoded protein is CASRKRWPGDSYNEQFF.

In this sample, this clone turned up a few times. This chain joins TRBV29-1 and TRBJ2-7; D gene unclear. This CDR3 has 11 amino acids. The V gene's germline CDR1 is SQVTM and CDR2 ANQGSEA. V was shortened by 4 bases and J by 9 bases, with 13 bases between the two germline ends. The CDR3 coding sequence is TGCAGCGTTGTATGGCAGTCCCTGCAGTACTTC. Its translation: CSVVWQSLQYF.

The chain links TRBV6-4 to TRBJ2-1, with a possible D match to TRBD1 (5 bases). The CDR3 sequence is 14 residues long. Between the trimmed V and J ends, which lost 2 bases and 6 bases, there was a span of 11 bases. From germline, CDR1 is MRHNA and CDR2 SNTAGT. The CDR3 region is CASSDRGDTNEQFF. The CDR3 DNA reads TGTGCCAGCAGTGACAGGGGTGATACCAATGAGCAGTTCTTC.

The CDR3 is CASSPPGPNQPQHF. The CDR3 DNA follows: TGTGCCAGCAGCCCCCCGGGGCCCAATCAGCCCCAGCATTTT. This chain uses TRBV6-2 or TRBV6-3 with TRBJ1-5, with a possible D match to TRBD1 (5 bases). Germline V gives CDR1 MNHEY, CDR2 SVGEGT. The CDR3 extends over 14 amino acids. Trimming left V 6 bases short and J 3 bases short, with 12 bases between.